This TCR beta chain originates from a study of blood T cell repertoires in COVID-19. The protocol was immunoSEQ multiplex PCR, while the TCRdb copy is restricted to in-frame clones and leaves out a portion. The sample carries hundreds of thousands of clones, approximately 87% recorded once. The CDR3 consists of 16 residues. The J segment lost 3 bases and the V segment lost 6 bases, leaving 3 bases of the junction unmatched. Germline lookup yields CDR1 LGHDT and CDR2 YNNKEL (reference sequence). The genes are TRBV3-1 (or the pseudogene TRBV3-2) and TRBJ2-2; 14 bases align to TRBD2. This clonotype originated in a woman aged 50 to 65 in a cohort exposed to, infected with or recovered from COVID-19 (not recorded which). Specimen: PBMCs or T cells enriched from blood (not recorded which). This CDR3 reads CASSPGLAGDTGELFF. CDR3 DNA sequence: TGTGCCAGCAGTCCGGGACTAGCGGGGGACACCGGGGAGCTGTTTTTT.